This T cell receptor (beta chain) was identified in a study of tumor-infiltrating lymphocytes in primary liver carcinoma. General study points: Only around 7-25% of top clones occurred in all five tumor regions.

The authors made TCR beta cDNA from around 500 ng total RNA with a constant-region primer. Each TCR beta library was derived from three nested multiplex PCR rounds that employed slightly modified ARM-PCR. The first two PCR rounds, around 11 cycles each, used TRBV1-TRBV30 forward primers and a C-beta reverse primer. TCRdb re-called the multiplex PCR reads with MiXCR, one entry per CDR3 protein. The profile shows around 100,000 distinct CDR3 sequences, around 63% of them singletons. Each 20-30 mg portion of unsorted bulk tissue served as the source for co-extraction of RNA and DNA. The CDR3 consists of 18 residues. Per the germline V gene, CDR1 is MRHNA and CDR2 is SNTAGT. A word on this clonotype: Its antigen is not identified. One junction end disagrees with the germline gene, perhaps due to a read error.

V and J are TRBV6-4 and TRBJ2-6, with D perhaps being TRBD1 or TRBD2 (6 bases each). Specimen: liver tumor tissue from sampling region 5. Subset in this sample: tumor region T5, tumor centre. The sequence was collected from a woman aged 55-69 years with primary liver carcinoma and hepatitis B virus infection. The CDR3 here is CASSDSFRGVSGTNVLTF. CDR3 in DNA: TGTGCCAGCAGTGACTCGTTTAGGGGGGTCTCTGGGACCAACGTCCTGACTTTC.